The entry that follows covers one T cell receptor beta chain sequence. Its antigen is unidentified. At one end, the junction sequence differs from germline, possibly due to a read error. The entry originates in a study of blood T cells in healthy people across ages. Study summary: Researchers report that template switching captured about one barcoded beta molecule per two T cells. General study points: Roughly linearly, TCR beta diversity per million T cells fell as age increased.

Combining a sample-barcoded 5' primer with a J-beta primer mix, a second PCR ran for roughly 7 to 12 cycles. CDR3-containing paired-end reads numbering at least 2.5 million came from each sample. Via MiXCR, TCRdb re-called the 5' RACE reads, giving one row per CDR3 protein. The sample shows about 680,000 distinct CDR3 sequences, about half of them seen only once. Donors each provided approximately 9.6 milliliters of peripheral blood. This CDR3 has 15 residues. The germline V gene has CDR1 LGHDT and CDR2 YNNKEL (reference sequence). This TCR was sampled from a woman aged 60-70 years in good health. This chain connects TRBV3-1 to TRBJ1-5; possibly TRBD1 for D (5 bases). Sequencing was done on a sample of blood. This CDR3 reads CASSQDERRRQLQHF. In nucleotides, the CDR3 is TGTGCCAGCAGCCAAGATGAGAGGCGGCGACAGCTCCAGCATTTT.